This TCR beta chain came from a study of identical twins. Each CDR3 protein gets one entry after TCRdb re-called the 5' RACE reads with MiXCR. The table shows about 520,000 distinct CDR3 sequences, with roughly a fifth occurring only once. Separately, the same data were catalogued under a study of T cells expressing NK-cell markers. That work states: Dominant NKG2C+ clonotypes in a handful of donors made up roughly 1.0-7.0% of CD8+ T cells. These clonotypes also led the CD3+CD56-NKG2C+ fraction in a few donors.

Input material: CD4+ T cells sorted from blood. The clonotype originates from a woman under 30 in good health.

Here the CDR3 reads CASRSRNQPQHF. The CDR3 nucleotides are TGTGCCAGCAGGTCCAGAAATCAGCCCCAGCATTTT. The chain employs TRBV6-5 and TRBJ1-5; D is uncertain. CDR3 length: 12 amino acids. Germline V CDR1 and CDR2: MNHEY, SVGAGI. V lost 6 bases and J 4 bases, leaving 7 bases between the germline ends.